This entry concerns a single T cell receptor (beta chain). Its antigen is not identified. The source of the sample is a study of T cell responses to AZD1222 COVID-19 vaccine. Study-wide points: Only 5 to 7 AZD1222 recipients tested seropositive at baseline. Among the donors, most were white British and more were female, and clonal diversity was possibly underestimated. Vaccination with two AZD1222 doses was followed by a rise in Spike-specific TCR breadth and depth. With dominance at 160-218 and 743-854, vaccine-associated CD4 TCRs spanned spike.

The table came from immunoSEQ multiplex PCR; TCRdb's copy has only in-frame clones and leaves some out. The sample has fewer than 120,000 clones; around 82% are singletons. Trimming pared 10 bases from V and 4 bases from J, leaving 13 bases between. Germline CDR1 and CDR2: SGHTA and FQGNSA. The CDR3 loop spans 13 amino acids. This receptor was identified in an adult in good health. The material was peripheral blood, obtained on day 0 of AZD1222 vaccination. The genes are TRBV7-2 and TRBJ2-2; perhaps TRBD1 as D (5 bases). The CDR3 sequence: CATWEQATGELFF. The CDR3 region has the DNA TGTGCCACTTGGGAACAGGCCACCGGGGAGCTGTTTTTT.